These 20 T cell receptor beta chains share one sample of origin, sequenced in a study of shared clonotypes between healthy human individuals. Sequenced by immunoSEQ multiplex PCR; TCRdb stores in-frame clones only, minus some. The sample records 2 million to 2.5 million clones, 90% to 96% being singletons. Sequencing input: naive CD4+ T cells sorted from blood. Subset given: CD45RA+ positively selected. These receptors came from a man between 18 and 29 years old in good health.

The chain employs TRBV7-6 and TRBJ2-5; the D gene is possibly TRBD1 (5 bases). The germline gives CDR1 SGHVS, CDR2 FNYEAQ. The V and J ends lost 2 bases and 5 bases respectively, with 6 bases between them. The CDR3 has 12 amino acids. CDR3 amino acids: CASSLWGETQYF. The CDR3 coding sequence is TGTGCCAGCAGCTTATGGGGCGAGACCCAGTACTTC.

With regard to this clone: This same CDR3 is encoded by further DNA sequences in the sample. The chain carries TRBV18 and TRBJ2-7; D gene unclear. Germline V gene data show CDR1 as KGHSH and CDR2 as LQKENI. The V gene lost 1 base and the J gene lost 2 bases, with 6 bases spanning the gap. There are 13 residues in the CDR3. CDR3 loop: CASSPQGPYEQYF. As DNA, the CDR3 is TGTGCCAGCTCACCACAGGGTCCCTACGAGCAGTACTTC.

Points on this clone: Other DNA sequences in this specimen translate into the identical CDR3. The chain combines TRBV4-1 with TRBJ2-5; no clear D gene. This CDR3 contains 13 residues. V gave up 0 bases and J gave up 6 bases, with 8 bases separating them. Germline V CDR1 and CDR2: MGHRA, YSYEKL. The DNA of the CDR3 is TGCGCCAGCAGCCAAGAACTGGCGAAGACCCAGTACTTC. Protein sequence: CASSQELAKTQYF.

The V and J genes are TRBV10-3 and TRBJ2-1; D not certain. CDR1 and CDR2 (germline): ENHRY, SYGVKD. V shed 0 bases and J shed 10 bases, with 10 bases lying between them. The CDR3 consists of 13 residues. CDR3 sequence reads: CAISESDRREQFF. The CDR3, as DNA: TGTGCCATCAGTGAGTCGGACCGCCGGGAGCAGTTCTTC.

The J gene is TRBJ2-6, the V gene TRBV7-3; D unclear. This CDR3 contains 16 residues. The germline V gene encodes CDR1 SGHTA and CDR2 FQGTGA. V shed 0 bases and J shed 0 bases, with 6 bases lying between them. The CDR3 DNA sequence: TGTGCCAGCAGCTTAACCCCGAGCTCTGGGGCCAACGTCCTGACTTTC. It codes for CASSLTPSSGANVLTF.

With respect to this clone: The junction departs from the called germline gene at one end, perhaps through a read error. The chain employs TRBV7-7 and TRBJ2-1; unclear D gene. The V gene's germline CDR1 is SSHAT and CDR2 FNYEAQ (reference sequence). The CDR3 consists of 15 residues. CDR3 nucleotide sequence: TGTGCTAGCAGCCCTCGGTTTGGCCCCGACAATGAGCAGTTCTTC. Translated, it gives CASSPRFGPDNEQFF.

This clone has just one count. V usage is TRBV9 and J usage is TRBJ1-1; 7 bases are a match to TRBD1. Germline assignment: CDR1 SGDLS and CDR2 YYNGEE. V lost 4 bases and J lost 0; bases outside the gene matches: 6. CDR3 length: 15 residues. The DNA for the CDR3 is TGTGCCAGCAGCCCGTCGACAGGGTTGAACACTGAAGCTTTCTTT. As protein: CASSPSTGLNTEAFF.

About this clone: This sample includes further DNA sequences coding for the same CDR3. The rearrangement links TRBV2 to TRBJ1-6, with D maybe TRBD1 (5 bases). The CDR3 runs to 13 residues. Trimming removed 4 bases from V and 7 bases from J, with 8 bases in between. CDR1 and CDR2 (germline): SNHLY, FYNNEI. CDR3 residues: CASSGQLNSPLHF. Written as DNA, the CDR3 is TGTGCCAGCAGTGGACAGTTGAATTCACCCCTCCACTTT.

A single count supports this clone. The rearrangement links TRBV7-2 to TRBJ2-7, with 12 positions matching TRBD2. This CDR3 is 15 amino acids long. Germline trimming cut 6 bases from V and 2 bases from J; bases unmatched to any gene: 5. Germline loops: CDR1 SGHTA, CDR2 FQGNSA. The DNA of the CDR3 is TGTGCCAGCAGTGGCGGACTAGCGGGAACCTACGAGCAGTACTTC. The encoded protein is CASSGGLAGTYEQYF.

CDR3 bases: TGTGCCAGCAGCTTAGAGGGTAGGGGCAATCAGCCCCAGCATTTT. It specifies CASSLEGRGNQPQHF. J is TRBJ1-5 and V is TRBV7-8; no reliable D call. In germline, CDR1 is SGHVS, CDR2 FQNEAQ. The CDR3 runs 15 residues. Trimming pared 1 base from V and 2 bases from J, leaving 9 bases between.

This clone was recorded once. The V and J genes are TRBV11-2 and TRBJ2-7, with D possibly TRBD2 on 5 matching bases. Germline CDR1 reads SGHAT; CDR2 reads FQNNGV. CDR3 length: 13 amino acids. The V gene lost 1 base and the J gene lost 6 bases, with 10 bases spanning the gap. The CDR3 DNA reads TGTGCCAGCAGCTTAGGGGCTAGCCGCGAGCAGTACTTC. This encodes CASSLGASREQYF. Variable domain in full (rest from reference TRBV11-2 and TRBJ2-7): EAGVAQSPRYKIIEKRQSVAFWCNPISGHATLYWYQQILGQGPKLLIQFQNNGVVDDSQLPKDRFSAERLKGVDSTLKIQPAKLEDSAVYLCASSLGASREQYFGPGTRLTVT.

This chain links TRBV28 with TRBJ2-7, with a possible D match to TRBD1 (6 bases). This CDR3 region has 17 residues. The germline gives CDR1 MDHEN, CDR2 SYDVKM. V was pared by 4 bases and J by 3 bases, with 22 bases between. The CDR3 DNA reads as TGTGCCAGCAGTTCCACCTGGACAGTCGAATCAAACTACGAGCAGTACTTC. Translation: CASSSTWTVESNYEQYF. Based on the CDR3 plus reference TRBV28 and TRBJ2-7, the full variable domain is DVKVTQSSRYLVKRTGEKVFLECVQDMDHENMFWYRQDPGLGLRLIYFSYDVKMKEKGDIPEGYSVSREKKERFSLILESASTNQTSMYLCASSSTWTVESNYEQYFGPGTRLTVT.

V is TRBV13 and J is TRBJ1-4, with TRBD1 matching 7 bases. Germline CDR1 PRHDT, CDR2 FYEKMQ (reference sequence). V lost 4 bases to trimming and J lost 8 bases; unmatched junction nucleotides: 10. CDR3 length: 15 residues. The CDR3 is CASSSAEGAGEKLFF. CDR3 DNA: TGTGCCAGCAGCTCCGCTGAGGGGGCTGGCGAAAAACTGTTTTTT.

The chain uses TRBV9 and TRBJ1-6; D gene unclear. Trimming left V 6 bases short and J 8 bases short, with 15 bases between. Looked up from germline, CDR1 is SGDLS and CDR2 is YYNGEE. The CDR3 loop spans 14 amino acids. This CDR3 reads CASTSESSHSPLHF. The CDR3, as DNA: TGTGCCAGCACCTCGGAGTCTTCCCATTCACCCCTCCACTTT.

This chain joins TRBV28 and TRBJ2-7; D may be TRBD2 (6 bases). The CDR3 loop spans 19 amino acids. Trimming took 2 bases from V and 3 from J, leaving 26 bases between them. Germline-derived CDR1 and CDR2 are MDHEN and SYDVKM. CDR3 loop: CASSLPFFSVTGGFYEQYF. For the CDR3, the DNA is TGTGCCAGCAGTTTACCTTTTTTCAGCGTTACCGGAGGGTTCTACGAGCAGTACTTC.

The chain employs TRBV9 and TRBJ2-4; D unclear. The ends were cut back, 0 bases at V and 5 bases at J, with 12 bases in the middle. Germline V CDR1 and CDR2: SGDLS, YYNGEE. The CDR3 contains 15 residues. The CDR3 DNA reads as TGTGCCAGCAGCGTAGAAGGGTGGGTCCAAAACATTCAGTACTTC. Its translation: CASSVEGWVQNIQYF.

This chain connects TRBV7-3 to TRBJ2-2, with D maybe TRBD1 (6 bases). Germline CDR1 SGHTA, CDR2 FQGTGA. The CDR3 length is 15 residues. V was shortened by 0 bases and J by 4 bases, with 9 bases between the two germline ends. CDR3 in amino acids: CASSLTLGGTGELFF. Written as DNA, the CDR3 is TGTGCCAGCAGCTTAACGTTAGGGGGCACCGGGGAGCTGTTTTTT.

The chain employs TRBV6-1 and TRBJ2-2; 9 bases agree with TRBD2. The CDR3 runs to 14 residues. Germline V CDR1 and CDR2: MNHNS, SASEGT. V was pared by 8 bases and J by 7 bases, with 8 bases of the junction left unmatched. The CDR3 sequence is CASLAGGPHGELFF. CDR3 DNA: TGTGCCAGCCTGGCGGGGGGGCCCCACGGGGAGCTGTTTTTT.

The genes are TRBV28 and TRBJ1-2; D might be TRBD1 (5 bases). Germline-derived CDR1 and CDR2 are MDHEN and SYDVKM. Trimming left V 6 bases short and J 7 bases short, with 12 bases between. This CDR3 is built from 12 residues. This chain's CDR3 is CASRVGRGGYTF. As DNA, the CDR3 is TGTGCCAGCAGAGTCGGAAGGGGTGGCTACACCTTC.

J is TRBJ2-3 and V is TRBV2, with D perhaps given as TRBD1 or TRBD2 (5 bases each). V lost 3 bases to trimming and J lost 3 bases, with 16 bases between them. Germline lookup yields CDR1 SNHLY and CDR2 FYNNEI. The CDR3 contains 16 residues. CDR3 amino acids: CASSDPGTSGTDTQYF. The CDR3 region has the DNA TGTGCCAGCAGTGACCCCGGGACCTCCGGTACAGATACGCAGTATTTT. Complete variable domain (other parts from reference TRBV2 and TRBJ2-3): EPEVTQTPSHQVTQMGQEVILRCVPISNHLYFYWYRQILGQKVEFLVSFYNNEISEKSEIFDDQFSVERPDGSNFTLKIRSTKLEDSAMYFCASSDPGTSGTDTQYFGPGTRLTVL.